This TCR beta chain was identified during a study of blood T cell repertoires in COVID-19. The CDR3 is 14 residues long. Trimming left V 3 bases short and J 5 bases short, with 14 bases between. Germline V gene sequence: CDR1 LGHNT, CDR2 FRNRAP. TCRdb's copy holds only in-frame clones and misses some; the assay was immunoSEQ multiplex PCR. Here the sample spans 220,000 or so clones, approximately 86% being singletons. The source material was peripheral blood. V is TRBV12-5 and J is TRBJ2-7, with a weak D call TRBD1 (6 bases). The source is a woman in her 50s with COVID-19, enrolled during active disease. CDR3 DNA: TGTGCTAGTGGTTTTCCACCAGGGGACAACGAGCAGTACTTC. Amino acid sequence: CASGFPPGDNEQYF.